The 15 T cell receptor beta chains listed next were all sequenced from one sample in a study of blood T cell repertoires in COVID-19. The method was immunoSEQ multiplex PCR; TCRdb's version includes in-frame clones alone and lacks a portion of them. This sample has some 350,000 clones; around 89% occur once, and the top ten carry 3%. Input material: peripheral blood. The receptors shown here come from a woman aged 25 to 39 with COVID-19, enrolled during active disease.

This clone was picked up one time. The chain links TRBV28 to TRBJ1-2, with a possible D match to TRBD1 (5 bases). Germline V gene data show CDR1 as MDHEN and CDR2 as SYDVKM. The V and J ends lost 6 bases and 2 bases respectively, with 16 bases between them. The CDR3 covers 15 residues. In DNA form, the CDR3 reads TGTGCCAGCAGAAGACGGAGGGGCCGGAACTATGGCTACACCTTC. It yields the protein CASRRRRGRNYGYTF.

This clone was seen a few times. V gene TRBV28 combines with J gene TRBJ2-2; 9 nucleotides align to TRBD1. J gave up 6 bases and V 7 bases, and 15 bases lay outside the gene matches. The CDR3 has 17 residues. The germline CDR1 and CDR2 sequences are MDHEN and SYDVKM. The CDR3 reads CASTLGVGTGYPGELFF. The CDR3 DNA follows: TGTGCCAGCACCCTAGGCGTCGGGACAGGGTATCCCGGGGAGCTGTTTTTT. Full variable domain (rest looked up from reference TRBV28 and TRBJ2-2): DVKVTQSSRYLVKRTGEKVFLECVQDMDHENMFWYRQDPGLGLRLIYFSYDVKMKEKGDIPEGYSVSREKKERFSLILESASTNQTSMYLCASTLGVGTGYPGELFFGEGSRLTVL.

The chain combines TRBV7-9 with TRBJ1-6, with 8 bases that match TRBD1. Germline V CDR1 and CDR2: SEHNR, FQNEAQ (reference sequence). This CDR3 is 16 amino acids long. After removal of 0 bases from V and 8 bases from J, the junction contained 6 bases not matched to a gene. CDR3 loop: CASSLAYQGAHSPLHF. The CDR3 nucleotides are TGTGCCAGCAGCTTAGCATACCAGGGGGCGCATTCACCCCTCCACTTT.

J is TRBJ2-5 and V is TRBV11-3, with D tentatively TRBD2 (6 bases). Trimming removed 2 bases from V and 3 bases from J, with 13 bases in between. Looked up from germline, CDR1 is SGHNT and CDR2 is YENEEA. CDR3 size: 15 residues. The chain's CDR3 is CASSLMMRDKETQYF. Written as DNA, the CDR3 is TGTGCCAGCAGCTTAATGATGCGGGATAAAGAGACCCAGTACTTC.

This chain links TRBV6-6 with TRBJ1-1, with a possible D match to TRBD1 (5 bases). The ends were cut back, 4 bases at V and 5 bases at J, with 11 bases in the middle. This CDR3 spans 13 amino acids. The germline gives CDR1 MNHNY, CDR2 SVGAGI (reference sequence). DNA of the CDR3: TGTGCCAGCAGTTCCAGGGTTGGTACTGAAGCTTTCTTT. Encoded protein: CASSSRVGTEAFF.

The gene calls are TRBV10-3 and TRBJ2-5, with 11 bases fitting TRBD1. This CDR3 region has 12 residues. Germline CDR1 is ENHRY and CDR2 is SYGVKD. V lost 6 bases, J lost 7 bases, and 1 base stayed unmatched. In DNA, the CDR3 is TGTGCCATCAGGGGGACAGGGGGGACCCAGTACTTC. It is translated as CAIRGTGGTQYF.

On this clone: Because it lacks the conserved phenylalanine or tryptophan at the end, this CDR3 is likely a read error. Because the CDR3's place on the DNA is in doubt, the DNA is left out and the CDR3 is given as listed by TCRdb. The genes are TRBV7-2 and TRBJ2-4; the table's D call TRBD1 went unverified against the DNA. The CDR3 is 11 residues long, counting both termini. In germline, CDR1 is SGHTA, CDR2 FQGNSA. The CDR3 loop reads CASSLGGRWSL.

The V gene is TRBV7-9, the J gene TRBJ2-2, with 9 bases lining up with TRBD1. V gave up 4 bases and J gave up 1 base; unmatched junction bases: 4. CDR3 length: 16 amino acids. CDR1 and CDR2 (germline): SEHNR, FQNEAQ (reference sequence). The CDR3 coding sequence is TGTGCCAGCAGCTCCGGACAGGGGCAGAACACCGGGGAGCTGTTTTTT. Its translation: CASSSGQGQNTGELFF.

The chain combines TRBV19 with TRBJ2-3; TRBD2 matches at 12 bases. CDR1 and CDR2 (germline): LNHDA, SQIVND (reference sequence). Germline trimming cut 9 bases from V and 4 bases from J; bases unmatched to any gene: 14. There are 17 residues in the CDR3. Here the CDR3 reads CASRPVRLAGVADTQYF. For the CDR3, the DNA is TGTGCCAGCCGACCCGTTAGACTAGCGGGAGTGGCAGATACGCAGTATTTT.

The chain recombines TRBV15 with TRBJ1-1; no definite D call. Germline loops: CDR1 LNHNV, CDR2 YYDKDF (reference sequence). V was trimmed by 4 bases and J by 4 bases, leaving 28 bases between them. The CDR3 spans 19 residues. The CDR3 loop reads CATSTRDAWGNWGGTEAFF. The CDR3 DNA sequence: TGTGCCACCAGCACAAGAGATGCTTGGGGAAATTGGGGAGGCACTGAAGCTTTCTTT.

The chain combines TRBV27 with TRBJ1-1; 7 bases align to TRBD1. Trimming cost V 3 bases and J 10 bases; bases outside gene matches: 8. Per the germline V gene, CDR1 is MNHEY and CDR2 is SMNVEV (reference sequence). This CDR3 comprises 13 residues. The CDR3 sequence: CASSFIEGAGAFF. CDR3 DNA: TGTGCCAGCAGTTTTATCGAGGGGGCGGGAGCTTTCTTT.

The rearrangement joins TRBV12-3 or TRBV12-4 to TRBJ1-1, with 11 positions matching TRBD1. The ends lost 6 bases at V and 10 bases at J; junction bases unmatched: 7. The CDR3 runs to 13 residues. The CDR3 DNA is TGTGCCAGCAGCCCAGGACAGGGGGCAAGAGCTTTCTTT. Protein sequence: CASSPGQGARAFF.

V usage is TRBV29-1 and J usage is TRBJ2-1, with 12 bases lining up with TRBD2. In germline, CDR1 is SQVTM, CDR2 ANQGSEA. J gave up 9 bases and V 7 bases, and 4 bases lay outside the gene matches. The CDR3 is made up of 12 amino acids. The CDR3 loop reads CSETSGRGEQFF. The CDR3 coding sequence is TGCAGCGAGACTAGCGGGAGAGGTGAGCAGTTCTTC.

This clone was seen just once. This chain connects TRBV6-5 to TRBJ2-1; D is unclear. Trimming left V 0 bases short and J 5 bases short, with 8 bases between. CDR1 is MNHEY, CDR2 SVGAGI, per germline. The CDR3 has 14 residues. Here the CDR3 DNA reads TGTGCCAGCAGTTACTCGAGGCAAAACAATGAGCAGTTCTTC. It encodes CASSYSRQNNEQFF.

This chain joins TRBV2 and TRBJ1-4; 9 bases align to TRBD1. CDR3 length: 14 amino acids. J was trimmed by 8 bases and V by 5 bases; bases with no gene match: 6. Germline V gene lookup returns CDR1 SNHLY and CDR2 FYNNEI. CDR3 nucleotides: TGTGCCAGCAGTACAGGGGGCCATCGGGAAAAACTGTTTTTT. Translated: CASSTGGHREKLFF. The full variable domain, completed using reference TRBV2 and TRBJ1-4, is EPEVTQTPSHQVTQMGQEVILRCVPISNHLYFYWYRQILGQKVEFLVSFYNNEISEKSEIFDDQFSVERPDGSNFTLKIRSTKLEDSAMYFCASSTGGHREKLFFGSGTQLSVL.